This T cell receptor beta chain is drawn from a study of T-cell memory formation after mild COVID-19. With 3 bases removed from V and 3 bases from J, the gap between germline ends came to 15 bases. Germline V gives CDR1 DFQATT, CDR2 SNEGSKA (reference sequence). The CDR3 runs to 14 residues. Study conclusions and caveats: Pre-infection memory contained some responding clones, which suggested that cross-reactive memory had joined. CD4+ contracting clones lay mainly in CM and EM, CD8+ ones in EMRA. Confirmation of SARS-CoV-2 specificity was lacking for second-wave clones peaking day 37.

Using constant-segment primers, 5'RACE produced TCR alpha and TCR beta cDNA libraries carrying sample barcodes and UMIs. TCRdb called the 5' RACE reads again in MiXCR, with one record for every CDR3 protein. The data contain 310,000 or so distinct CDR3 sequences, 15% to 20% of them singletons. Only a few counts were recorded for this clonotype. The target antigen is unknown. The chain has TRBV20-1 and TRBJ2-7; maybe TRBD2 (6 bases). This TCR was recovered from a man between 18 and 29 years old who had mild COVID-19 (a few samples of this study predate the infection). Cell type and time point are not known. Sequences were obtained from PBMCs or a T cell subset sorted from them (not recorded which). CDR3 amino acids: CSARFPSGHYEQYF. As DNA, the CDR3 is TGCAGTGCTAGGTTTCCGAGCGGGCACTACGAGCAGTACTTC.